The rows below give T cell receptor beta chains drawn from one sample of a study of HIV-infected patients and healthy controls. TCRdb processed the 5' RACE reads anew with MiXCR; each CDR3 protein has one entry. Among about 18,000 distinct CDR3 sequences listed, roughly an eighth were seen once. Sample: blood. The receptors were gathered from an adult in good health. CDR3s include the opening cysteine and the closing phenylalanine or tryptophan. Each record gives: V gene, CDR3 length, J gene, CDR3 protein.

TRBV29-1	14	TRBJ2-3	CSVDRDRGPDTQYF
TRBV28	16	TRBJ2-3	CASSLMTSGATDTQYF
TRBV6-1	13	TRBJ1-6	CASGAQGNSPLHF
TRBV6-6	11	TRBJ1-1	CASRGATEAFF
TRBV7-9	13	TRBJ1-5	CASSLLENQPQHF
TRBV20-1	16	TRBJ2-3	CSARDPVAGSTDTQYF
TRBV5-4	13	TRBJ1-5	CASSSDPSQPQHF
TRBV27	15	TRBJ1-4	CASSLRLRSNEKLFF
TRBV5-6	14	TRBJ1-2	CASSPAGRIYGYTF
TRBV12-3/TRBV12-4	14	TRBJ2-2	CASSLAVGTGELFF
TRBV29-1	14	TRBJ2-3	CSTGTSGATDTQYF
TRBV20-1	15	TRBJ1-2	CSASKSGAVNYGYTF
TRBV20-1	13	TRBJ1-2	CSAPNRQGVGYTF
TRBV6-2/TRBV6-3	14	TRBJ1-5	CASIGQGTNQPQHF
TRBV5-1	13	TRBJ2-3	CASTPGGADTQYF
TRBV5-4	14	TRBJ1-4	CASSPGQGYEKLFF
TRBV28	16	TRBJ2-1	CASSSAGRGGPNEQFF
TRBV9	16	TRBJ2-3	CASSGPKWLGTDTQYF
TRBV11-2	12	TRBJ2-1	CASSLDLSEQFF
TRBV5-1	14	TRBJ1-3	CASSLDPSGNTIYF
TRBV12-3/TRBV12-4	16	TRBJ1-1	CASSPPPGTGGHRAFF
TRBV4-1	15	TRBJ2-5	CASSQARTDLTTQYF
TRBV20-1	15	TRBJ1-1	CSAHEPTGGEGEAFF
TRBV10-2	14	TRBJ1-2	CASSEKRVGYGYTF
TRBV6-6	13	TRBJ1-3	CASTQRSGNTIYF
TRBV6-6	12	TRBJ1-6	CASSYEETPLHF
TRBV6-2/TRBV6-3	15	TRBJ1-5	CASTYGGGVNQPQHF
TRBV7-6	13	TRBJ1-1	CASSLQRNTEAFF
TRBV6-6	14	TRBJ1-2	CASSRLGQNYGYTF
TRBV28	18	TRBJ2-3	CASSLQGFDLSYTDTQYF
TRBV6-6	16	TRBJ1-5	CASSYPQGGFNQPQHF
TRBV20-1	16	TRBJ2-5	CSARPLLAGVGETQYF
TRBV10-3	13	TRBJ1-5	CAIRDRVDQPQHF
TRBV7-9	15	TRBJ1-2	CASSSHSGRAYGYTF
TRBV3-1	14	TRBJ1-1	CASSLQGGLTEAFF
TRBV6-2/TRBV6-3	13	TRBJ2-7	CASSYQGHDEQYF
TRBV7-6	16	TRBJ1-1	CASSLISGWMNTEAFF
TRBV6-4	9	TRBJ1-6	CASMVPLHF
TRBV12-3/TRBV12-4	17	TRBJ1-5	CASLLGKTAYSNQPQHF
TRBV6-6	14	TRBJ2-5	CASSSRTEKETQYF
TRBV2	15	TRBJ2-3	CASTLGLAGGELQYF
TRBV18	16	TRBJ1-4	CASSPRTGLVSQKLFF
TRBV9	11	TRBJ1-3	CASSAANTIYF
TRBV5-8	15	TRBJ1-1	CASNFPQGSLTEAFF
TRBV29-1	14	TRBJ2-3	CSVGSLAEAHTQYF
TRBV19	17	TRBJ2-1	CASSIAFGAGGMYEQFF
TRBV20-1	14	TRBJ2-3	CSARDLEFTDTQYF
TRBV6-5	15	TRBJ2-5	CASSWAGTGVETQYF
TRBV2	12	TRBJ1-4	CASIRDSEKLFF
TRBV20-1	14	TRBJ1-2	CSAGTTGGPRSYTF
TRBV5-4	12	TRBJ2-3	CASTLGPDTQYF
TRBV19	13	TRBJ1-5	CASSAQSNQPQHF
TRBV7-2	14	TRBJ1-1	CASSPRQGFAEAFF
TRBV14	13	TRBJ2-2	CASSQTRPGELFF
TRBV29-1	15	TRBJ2-2	CSVNGQSGNTGELFF
TRBV4-1	14	TRBJ2-7	CASSQYRDRYEQYF
TRBV12-3/TRBV12-4	17	TRBJ2-3	CASSLRLAGGLTDTQYF